This T cell receptor beta chain came from a study of shared clonotypes between healthy human individuals. Study-level points and caveats: Memory subsets generally showed lower estimated richness than naive subsets.

Per the germline V gene, CDR1 is MNHEY and CDR2 is SVGAGI. V gave up 5 bases and J gave up 6 bases, with 13 bases separating them. The CDR3 runs 13 residues. Details on this clone: Antigen unknown.

It was CD45RO-negative cells, positively selected for CCR7, that made up naive CD8 cells, with terminally differentiated effector memory CD45RA+ cells excluded. Assay: immunoSEQ multiplex PCR; the TCRdb copy retains only in-frame clones and omits some. The repertoire holds millions of clones, approximately 95% seen once, with roughly 1.1% in the top ten. The chain carries TRBV6-5 and TRBJ1-2, with a weak D call TRBD1 (6 bases). Sample: naive CD8+ T cells sorted from blood. The receptor's source is a man aged 18 to 30 in good health. The CDR3 region is CASSPGARDGYTF. CDR3 DNA: TGTGCCAGCAGTCCGGGGGCGCGTGATGGCTACACCTTC.